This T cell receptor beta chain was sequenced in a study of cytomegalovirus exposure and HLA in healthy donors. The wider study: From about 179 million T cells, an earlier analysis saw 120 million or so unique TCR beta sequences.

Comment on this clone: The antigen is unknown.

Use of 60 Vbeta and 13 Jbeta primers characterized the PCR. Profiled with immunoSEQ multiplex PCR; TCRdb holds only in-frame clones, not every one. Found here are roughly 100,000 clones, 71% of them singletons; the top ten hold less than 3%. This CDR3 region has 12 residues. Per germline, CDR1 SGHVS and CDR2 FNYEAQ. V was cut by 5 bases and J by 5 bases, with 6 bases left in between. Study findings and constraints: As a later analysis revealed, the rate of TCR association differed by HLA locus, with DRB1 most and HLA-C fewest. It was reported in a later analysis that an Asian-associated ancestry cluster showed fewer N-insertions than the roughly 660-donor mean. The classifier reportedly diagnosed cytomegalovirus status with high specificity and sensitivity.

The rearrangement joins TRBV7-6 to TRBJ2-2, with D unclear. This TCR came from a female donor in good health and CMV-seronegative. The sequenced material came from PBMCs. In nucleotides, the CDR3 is TGTGCCAGCAGCCCCGCGACCGGGGAGCTGTTTTTT. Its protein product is CASSPATGELFF.